This T cell receptor beta chain emerged from a study of blood T cell repertoires in COVID-19. Study at large: Acute and convalescent COVID-19 samples came from the United States, Italy and Spain. Sources were T cells, B-cell-depleted T cells, or PBMCs; the material itself was cDNA or gDNA.

The protocol was immunoSEQ multiplex PCR, while the TCRdb copy is restricted to in-frame clones and leaves out a portion. The sample includes some 100,000 clones, 80% of them seen just once. Germline V gives CDR1 MNHEY, CDR2 SMNVEV (reference sequence). Trimming removed 7 bases from V and 5 bases from J; junction bases left unmatched: 20. The CDR3 has 17 residues. This sequence joins TRBV27 and TRBJ2-7; 7 bases fit TRBD1. Source material: peripheral blood. This clonotype originated in a man between 70 and 80 years old with active or convalescent COVID-19. CDR3 DNA: TGTGCCAGCAAGCCTTCCAACTTGGGACAGAAGATCGACGAGCAGTACTTC. This translates into CASKPSNLGQKIDEQYF.